This T cell receptor beta chain was identified in a study of T cell responses to AZD1222 COVID-19 vaccine. Study findings and constraints: Per reports, nearly half of all spike-specific TCRs target regions that are unmutated in variants. After the peak T cell response, and only then, were repertoires sampled.

Here immunoSEQ multiplex PCR was the method, and the copy in TCRdb shows in-frame clones only, minus some. The table records around 130,000 clones, more than 70% of them present only once. Points on this clone: The antigen is unknown.

Trimming took off 0 bases at V and 2 bases at J, with 10 bases between the two ends. The CDR3 loop spans 16 amino acids. Germline V gene data show CDR1 as SGHAT and CDR2 as FQNNGV. Some second doses came at about 4 weeks and others at about 12 weeks; these were pooled. The receptor comes from an adult who received the AZD1222 COVID-19 vaccine. The rearrangement links TRBV11-2 to TRBJ1-4, with D uncertain. This sample comprised peripheral blood, obtained 28 days after the second AZD1222 dose. The CDR3 reads CASSLDRTPTNEKLFF. CDR3 DNA sequence: TGTGCCAGCAGCTTAGACAGAACCCCTACTAATGAAAAACTGTTTTTT. The whole variable domain, remainder taken from reference TRBV11-2 and TRBJ1-4, is EAGVAQSPRYKIIEKRQSVAFWCNPISGHATLYWYQQILGQGPKLLIQFQNNGVVDDSQLPKDRFSAERLKGVDSTLKIQPAKLEDSAVYLCASSLDRTPTNEKLFFGSGTQLSVL.